The 32 T cell receptor beta chains below come from one sample, sequenced in a study of technical replicates of blood from a few donors. The table came from immunoSEQ multiplex PCR; TCRdb's copy has only in-frame clones and leaves some out. The table shows approximately 59,000 clones, with about 95% occurring only once. Material for sequencing was PBMCs. The receptor source for this set is a human donor in good health. Some clones in this sample may be carry-over from other donors' samples.

The chain joins TRBV10-3 to TRBJ1-5; weak D call: TRBD1 (5 bases). CDR1 and CDR2 (germline): ENHRY, SYGVKD. The germline V and J ends were trimmed by 0 bases and 3 bases, with 9 bases remaining between them. The CDR3 extends over 15 amino acids. The CDR3 here is CAISESQANNQPQHF. Written as DNA, the CDR3 is TGTGCCATCAGTGAGTCACAGGCGAACAATCAGCCCCAGCATTTT.

The rearrangement links TRBV5-4 to TRBJ2-1; 8 bases are a match to TRBD2. This CDR3 is 15 amino acids long. The germline V gene encodes CDR1 SGHNT and CDR2 YYREEE (reference sequence). Trimming cost V 3 bases and J 6 bases; bases outside gene matches: 8. CDR3 protein: CASSSAGTSGNEQFF. CDR3 nucleotide sequence: TGTGCCAGCAGCTCGGCCGGGACTAGTGGCAATGAGCAGTTCTTC.

The chain is built from TRBV27 and TRBJ2-4; D might be TRBD1 (5 bases). Germline loops: CDR1 MNHEY, CDR2 SMNVEV (reference sequence). The length of the CDR3 is 14 residues. Trimming took off 2 bases at V and 8 bases at J, with 13 bases between the two ends. CDR3: CASSLRNGRDIQYF. CDR3 bases: TGTGCCAGCAGTTTAAGGAACGGCAGGGACATTCAGTACTTC.

The chain links TRBV2 to TRBJ1-1; 11 bases map to TRBD1. Germline CDR1 SNHLY, CDR2 FYNNEI. The J segment lost 6 bases and the V segment lost 7 bases, leaving 7 bases of the junction unmatched. This CDR3 contains 14 residues. CDR3 coding DNA: TGTGCCAGCATGGCCCAGGGACAGGGGGCTGAAGCTTTCTTT. Its translation: CASMAQGQGAEAFF. Variable domain in full (rest from reference TRBV2 and TRBJ1-1): EPEVTQTPSHQVTQMGQEVILRCVPISNHLYFYWYRQILGQKVEFLVSFYNNEISEKSEIFDDQFSVERPDGSNFTLKIRSTKLEDSAMYFCASMAQGQGAEAFFGQGTRLTVV.

This clone was detected only once. This rearrangement joins TRBV11-2 to TRBJ2-7; 7 bases map to TRBD1. Trimming removed 1 base from V and 3 bases from J; junction bases left unmatched: 6. Germline values: CDR1 SGHAT, CDR2 FQNNGV. The CDR3 extends over 15 amino acids. CDR3 sequence (DNA): TGTGCCAGCAGCTTAGTGGCAGGGGGAGACTACGAGCAGTACTTC. It translates to CASSLVAGGDYEQYF.

This sequence joins TRBV5-6 and TRBJ1-6; D uncertain. The germline V gene encodes CDR1 SGHDT and CDR2 YYEEEE. Trimming stripped 0 bases from V and 8 bases from J, with 18 bases between. This CDR3 comprises 17 residues. DNA for the CDR3: TGTGCCAGCAGCTTGGCCGGAGCCAGCTCCAATCATTCACCCCTCCACTTT. As protein: CASSLAGASSNHSPLHF.

The V call is TRBV27, the J call TRBJ2-3, with a weak D call TRBD1 (8 bases). This CDR3 spans 13 amino acids. CDR1 MNHEY and CDR2 SMNVEV come from the germline V gene (reference sequence). Trimming stripped 6 bases from V and 8 bases from J, with 15 bases between. This CDR3 reads CASSGQGGGTQYF. The CDR3 nucleotides are TGTGCCAGCAGCGGACAGGGCGGGGGTACGCAGTATTTT.

The chain combines TRBV2 with TRBJ2-1, with a weak D call TRBD2 (5 bases). The CDR3 runs 11 residues. Trimming took off 6 bases at V and 9 bases at J, with 9 bases between the two ends. Germline V lookup: CDR1 SNHLY, CDR2 FYNNEI. CDR3 amino acids: CASSLEGEQFF. The CDR3 DNA follows: TGTGCCAGCAGCTTAGAGGGTGAGCAGTTCTTC.

The V gene is TRBV4-3, the J gene TRBJ2-3; 9 positions agree with TRBD2. The CDR3 has 16 residues. CDR1 is LGHNA, CDR2 YSLEER, per germline. V gave up 0 bases and J gave up 0 bases; unmatched junction bases: 1. The chain's CDR3 is CASSQELAGSTDTQYF. The CDR3 region has the DNA TGCGCCAGCAGCCAAGAGCTAGCGGGGAGCACAGATACGCAGTATTTT.

The chain carries TRBV5-1 and TRBJ1-1; D is possibly TRBD1 (5 bases). Germline CDR1 reads SGHRS; CDR2 reads YFSETQ. The CDR3 consists of 15 residues. Trimming removed 4 bases from V and 2 bases from J, with 15 bases in between. This CDR3 reads CASSISDRFNTEAFF. The CDR3 bases are TGCGCCAGCAGCATATCCGACAGATTCAACACTGAAGCTTTCTTT.

J is TRBJ1-1 and V is TRBV6-6; no clear D gene. Trimming stripped 0 bases from V and 1 base from J, with 12 bases between. The CDR3 extends over 16 amino acids. Germline CDR1 is MNHNY and CDR2 is SVGAGI (reference sequence). The CDR3, as DNA: TGTGCCAGCAGTTACTCGGCAGGCCATGGGAACACTGAAGCTTTCTTT. It translates to CASSYSAGHGNTEAFF.

CDR3 region: CASSGRDRATGELFF. DNA of the CDR3: TGTGCCAGCAGCGGCCGGGACAGGGCCACCGGGGAGCTGTTTTTT. The chain has TRBV13 and TRBJ2-2; 9 bases agree with TRBD1. The CDR3 runs 15 residues. The trim removed 5 bases at V and 4 bases at J, leaving 5 bases unmatched. Germline CDR1 PRHDT, CDR2 FYEKMQ (reference sequence).

The rearrangement links TRBV10-3 to TRBJ2-3, with a weak D call TRBD2 (6 bases). The CDR3 sequence is 14 residues long. In germline, CDR1 is ENHRY, CDR2 SYGVKD. V shed 8 bases and J shed 0 bases, with 12 bases lying between them. CDR3: CAIGWEASTDTQYF. Written as DNA, the CDR3 is TGTGCCATCGGGTGGGAGGCTAGCACAGATACGCAGTATTTT.

The rearrangement links TRBV6-6 to TRBJ1-6, with 7 bases matching TRBD1. CDR1 MNHNY and CDR2 SVGAGI come from the germline V gene (reference sequence). V shed 5 bases and J 7 bases; nucleotides not matched to a gene: 5. CDR3 length equals 14 residues. CDR3 amino acids: CASSHGTENSPLHF. CDR3 bases: TGTGCCAGCAGTCACGGGACAGAAAATTCACCCCTCCACTTT.

The CDR3 sequence: CASSQEGGTYEQYF. The CDR3 DNA reads as TGCGCCAGCAGCCAAGAAGGCGGGACCTACGAGCAGTACTTC. The rearrangement uses TRBV4-1 and TRBJ2-7; weak D call: TRBD2 (6 bases). Trimming removed 0 bases at V and 2 bases at J, with 8 bases between. The CDR3 contains 14 residues. Germline assignment: CDR1 MGHRA and CDR2 YSYEKL.

V and J are TRBV7-8 and TRBJ2-1, with D possibly matching TRBD2 (5 bases). The V gene lost 3 bases and the J gene lost 10 bases, with 19 bases spanning the gap. Germline V gene lookup returns CDR1 SGHVS and CDR2 FQNEAQ. This CDR3 region has 15 residues. Here the CDR3 DNA reads TGTGCCAGCAGCTTTTGGCTAGCCCTTGATGGGGAGCAGTTCTTC. Translating gives CASSFWLALDGEQFF.

V is TRBV7-8 and J is TRBJ2-1; 9 bases agree with TRBD2. The CDR3 is 16 residues long. The germline V gene encodes CDR1 SGHVS and CDR2 FQNEAQ. Trimming removed 5 bases from V and 7 bases from J; junction bases left unmatched: 12. The CDR3 protein is CASSASSGISRNEQFF. The CDR3 DNA sequence: TGTGCCAGCAGCGCCTCTAGCGGGATTAGCCGGAATGAGCAGTTCTTC.

This chain joins TRBV5-8 and TRBJ2-4; TRBD1 agrees at 9 bases. CDR3 length equals 13 residues. Germline V gene sequence: CDR1 SGHTS, CDR2 YDEGEE. V shed 4 bases and J 11 bases; nucleotides not matched to a gene: 7. CDR3 sequence: CASSQQGALFQYF. CDR3 DNA sequence: TGTGCCAGCAGCCAACAGGGGGCGCTTTTTCAGTACTTC.

This chain connects TRBV6-4 to TRBJ2-1, with 8 bases lining up with TRBD2. V shed 0 bases, J shed 9 bases, and the junction held 7 bases outside the gene matches. The CDR3 spans 15 residues. Germline assignment: CDR1 MRHNA and CDR2 SNTAGT. CDR3 sequence (DNA): TGTGCCAGCAGTGACTCTGCCGGGGGGGGCCGTGAGCAGTTCTTC. Protein sequence: CASSDSAGGGREQFF.

This clone was counted only a few times. The V call is TRBV30, the J call TRBJ1-2, with D possibly matching TRBD1 (5 bases). The CDR3 covers 14 residues. Germline CDR1 reads GTSNPN; CDR2 reads SVGIG (reference sequence). With 2 bases removed from V and 4 bases from J, the gap between germline ends came to 14 bases. CDR3 protein: CAWSPGGTIYGYTF. For the CDR3, the DNA is TGTGCCTGGAGTCCCGGGGGGACCATCTATGGCTACACCTTC.

The chain carries TRBV7-2 and TRBJ1-2, with D perhaps TRBD1 (5 bases). In germline, CDR1 is SGHTA, CDR2 FQGNSA. The CDR3 consists of 14 residues. V was clipped by 1 base and J by 8 bases, with 14 bases between them. The CDR3 is CASSLEVTASGYTF. DNA for the CDR3: TGTGCCAGCAGCTTAGAGGTGACAGCCAGCGGCTACACCTTC.

The V gene is TRBV6-1, the J gene TRBJ1-6; D remains unclear. Trimming took 1 base from V and 11 from J, leaving 12 bases between them. Germline V gives CDR1 MNHNS, CDR2 SASEGT. The CDR3 contains 14 residues. In DNA form, the CDR3 reads TGTGCCAGCAGTGAAGGGGCTGTCGGGGCACCCCTCCACTTT. It encodes CASSEGAVGAPLHF.

This chain links TRBV7-6 with TRBJ2-3; D gene unclear. Trimming cost V 1 base and J 1 base, with 9 bases left between them. CDR1 and CDR2 from the germline V gene are SGHVS and FNYEAQ. The CDR3 length is 15 residues. In nucleotides, the CDR3 is TGTGCCAGCAGCTTAGAAGAACAGCGCACAGATACGCAGTATTTT. It codes for CASSLEEQRTDTQYF.

The genes are TRBV7-2 and TRBJ2-2, with a weak D call TRBD2 (5 bases). The V end was cut by 5 bases, the J end by 4 bases, with 14 bases between. This CDR3 spans 15 amino acids. Germline V CDR1 and CDR2: SGHTA, FQGNSA. CDR3 protein: CASSHGGGSTGELFF. Written as DNA, the CDR3 is TGTGCCAGCAGCCACGGAGGTGGGAGCACCGGGGAGCTGTTTTTT.

The chain recombines TRBV6-6 with TRBJ1-1; D is undetermined. V dropped 0 bases and J dropped 6 bases, with 17 bases sitting between them. Germline V gene lookup returns CDR1 MNHNY and CDR2 SVGAGI (reference sequence). The CDR3 runs 16 residues. In DNA, the CDR3 is TGTGCCAGCAGTTACTCGATTTCGGCGGGCGACGCTGAAGCTTTCTTT. The encoded protein is CASSYSISAGDAEAFF.

The V call is TRBV6-5, the J call TRBJ2-5; 9 bases fit TRBD1. V shed 4 bases and J 3 bases; nucleotides not matched to a gene: 6. CDR1 is MNHEY, CDR2 SVGAGI, per germline. This CDR3 is 15 amino acids long. The CDR3 protein is CASSSPGTGKETQYF. As DNA, the CDR3 is TGTGCCAGCAGTTCCCCCGGGACAGGGAAAGAGACCCAGTACTTC.

The genes are TRBV7-2 and TRBJ2-2; 9 bases are a match to TRBD2. After removal of 5 bases from V and 4 bases from J, the junction contained 5 bases not matched to a gene. Germline V gives CDR1 SGHTA, CDR2 FQGNSA. CDR3 length: 15 residues. The CDR3 nucleotides read TGTGCCAGCAGCCCGCTAGCGGGGTCCACCGGGGAGCTGTTTTTT. Residues: CASSPLAGSTGELFF. Filled out from reference TRBV7-2 and TRBJ2-2, the complete variable domain reads GAGVSQSPSNKVTEKGKDVELRCDPISGHTALYWYRQSLGQGLEFLIYFQGNSAPDKSGLPSDRFSAERTGGSVSTLTIQRTQQEDSAVYLCASSPLAGSTGELFFGEGSRLTVL.

The chain has TRBV7-8 and TRBJ2-5, with D possibly TRBD2 on 5 matching bases. The DNA end lines up better with TRBJ2-7; the J call may be wrong. The V gene's germline CDR1 is SGHVS and CDR2 FQNEAQ. The CDR3 spans 13 residues. CDR3 sequence (DNA): TGTGCCAGCAGCTTAGGGACTCTCTACGAGCAGTACTTC. This gives the protein CASSLGTLYEQYF.

V gene TRBV5-1 combines with J gene TRBJ2-7; 10 nucleotides agree with TRBD2. Germline V CDR1 and CDR2: SGHRS, YFSETQ. The CDR3 spans 15 residues. V trimming: 0 bases; J trimming: 6 bases; junction bases outside the gene matches: 6. The CDR3 DNA reads as TGCGCCAGCAGCTTGGGGCTAGCGGGGGCGAGCGAGCAGTACTTC. This gives the protein CASSLGLAGASEQYF.

This clone was detected once. This chain uses TRBV19 with TRBJ2-1, with 7 bases identical to TRBD1. Germline V gene data show CDR1 as LNHDA and CDR2 as SQIVND (reference sequence). Trimming at V came to 5 bases and at J to 8 bases, leaving 12 bases not matched to a gene. The CDR3 has 15 amino acids. The CDR3 sequence: CASSGGDRQGYEQFF. CDR3 bases: TGTGCCAGTAGTGGAGGAGACCGACAGGGCTATGAGCAGTTCTTC.

The CDR3 protein is CASSLAGGAEANEQFF. The CDR3 nucleotides are TGTGCCAGCAGCTTAGCAGGGGGCGCCGAGGCCAATGAGCAGTTCTTC. J is TRBJ2-1 and V is TRBV11-2; 8 bases agree with TRBD1. The CDR3 length is 16 residues. Germline CDR1 SGHAT, CDR2 FQNNGV. The ends lost 1 base at V and 6 bases at J; junction bases unmatched: 8.

This clone was detected once. The chain recombines TRBV5-5 with TRBJ2-5; perhaps TRBD2 as D (6 bases). CDR1 and CDR2 (germline): SGHKS, YYEKEE (reference sequence). The CDR3 runs 16 residues. Between the trimmed V and J ends, which lost 0 bases and 2 bases, there was a span of 14 bases. The CDR3 sequence is CASSLALTSSQETQYF. Here the CDR3 DNA reads TGTGCCAGCAGCTTGGCCCTCACTAGCTCGCAAGAGACCCAGTACTTC.